The 27 T cell receptor beta chains in this list originate from one sample, sequenced in a study of blood T cell repertoires in COVID-19. The assay was immunoSEQ multiplex PCR, and TCRdb's table has in-frame clones only and misses some. The table has about 170,000 clones, approximately 87% seen once. The specimen was PBMCs or T cells enriched from blood (not recorded which). These receptors all come from a woman in her fifties or sixties who had recovered from COVID-19.

This chain uses TRBV19 with TRBJ1-5, with TRBD1 matching 8 bases. There are 16 residues in the CDR3. The trim removed 3 bases at V and 0 bases at J, leaving 4 bases unmatched. The germline V gene encodes CDR1 LNHDA and CDR2 SQIVND (reference sequence). CDR3 residues: CASSIADRASNQPQHF. The CDR3 DNA follows: TGTGCCAGTAGTATTGCGGACAGGGCTAGCAATCAGCCCCAGCATTTT.

CDR3 sequence: CASSPGTRNNEQFF. For the CDR3, the DNA is TGTGCCAGCAGCCCCGGGACTAGGAACAATGAGCAGTTCTTC. The V gene is TRBV5-4, the J gene TRBJ2-1; 8 positions agree with TRBD2. CDR1 is SGHNT and CDR2 is YYREEE in the germline V gene (reference sequence). The CDR3 has 14 residues. Trimming at V came to 4 bases and at J to 5 bases, leaving 5 bases not matched to a gene.

The chain combines TRBV6-1 with TRBJ1-4, with D hard to call. The germline gives CDR1 MNHNS, CDR2 SASEGT. There are 15 residues in the CDR3. V lost 3 bases, J lost 6 bases, and 14 bases lay in between. This chain's CDR3 is CASSETLDSHEKLFF. Here the CDR3 DNA reads TGTGCCAGCAGTGAGACCTTAGACTCGCATGAAAAACTGTTTTTT.

The genes are TRBV5-1 and TRBJ1-2; D gene uncertain. Per the germline V gene, CDR1 is SGHRS and CDR2 is YFSETQ. V lost 1 base and J 0 bases, leaving 13 bases between the germline ends. The CDR3 runs to 16 residues. The DNA of the CDR3 is TGCGCCAGCAGCTTGATGTACGCCCGCGCTAACTATGGCTACACCTTC. Protein sequence: CASSLMYARANYGYTF.

V usage is TRBV5-6 and J usage is TRBJ1-5; TRBD1 might be the D (6 bases). This CDR3 contains 13 residues. Trimming took off 3 bases at V and 2 bases at J, with 6 bases between the two ends. Germline V gene lookup returns CDR1 SGHDT and CDR2 YYEEEE. CDR3 nucleotide sequence: TGTGCCAGCAGCTGGACAGGCAATCAGCCCCAGCATTTT. Translation: CASSWTGNQPQHF.

The chain carries TRBV9 and TRBJ2-3, with TRBD2 matching 9 bases. The CDR3 spans 15 residues. Per germline, CDR1 SGDLS and CDR2 YYNGEE. V shed 0 bases and J 6 bases; nucleotides not matched to a gene: 5. CDR3 sequence reads: CASSVGAGGPDTQYF. The CDR3 nucleotides are TGTGCCAGCAGCGTAGGGGCGGGAGGGCCGGATACGCAGTATTTT.

This clone has at least ten counts. The chain has TRBV6-5 and TRBJ2-1; TRBD2 matches at 7 bases. Germline-derived CDR1 and CDR2 are MNHEY and SVGAGI. The CDR3 loop spans 14 amino acids. V lost 8 bases, J lost 0 bases, and 4 bases stayed unmatched. The CDR3 spells CASHGGSSYNEQFF. DNA of the CDR3: TGTGCCAGCCACGGGGGGTCCTCCTACAATGAGCAGTTCTTC.

The genes are TRBV7-8 and TRBJ2-1; 7 nucleotides match TRBD2. The V and J ends lost 1 base and 7 bases, in that order; junction bases with no gene match: 4. The CDR3 has 14 residues. CDR1 and CDR2 from the germline V gene are SGHVS and FQNEAQ. CDR3 in amino acids: CASSLDASGNEQFF. In DNA form, the CDR3 reads TGTGCCAGCAGCTTAGACGCTAGCGGAAATGAGCAGTTCTTC. The whole variable domain, filled in from reference TRBV7-8 and TRBJ2-1, reads GAGVSQSPRYKVAKRGQDVALRCDPISGHVSLFWYQQALGQGPEFLTYFQNEAQLDKSGLPSDRFFAERPEGSVSTLKIQRTQQEDSAVYLCASSLDASGNEQFFGPGTRLTVL.

The gene calls are TRBV9 and TRBJ2-3, with 12 bases identical to TRBD2. V lost 4 bases, J lost 2 bases, and 14 bases stayed unmatched. Per the germline V gene, CDR1 is SGDLS and CDR2 is YYNGEE. The CDR3 covers 19 residues. The CDR3 reads CASSPVGTSGGHATDTQYF. The CDR3 DNA reads TGTGCCAGCAGCCCAGTGGGAACTAGCGGGGGGCATGCCACAGATACGCAGTATTTT.

As DNA, the CDR3 is TGTGCCAGCAGCTTAGAACAGGGAGTCCGTGGAAACACCATATATTTT. The encoded protein is CASSLEQGVRGNTIYF. The V gene is TRBV11-3, the J gene TRBJ1-3; D is possibly TRBD1 (6 bases). V was shortened by 0 bases and J by 3 bases, with 12 bases between the two germline ends. This CDR3 has 16 residues. Looked up from germline, CDR1 is SGHNT and CDR2 is YENEEA. Full variable domain (rest looked up from reference TRBV11-3 and TRBJ1-3): EAGVVQSPRYKIIEKKQPVAFWCNPISGHNTLYWYLQNLGQGPELLIRYENEEAVDDSQLPKDRFSAERLKGVDSTLKIQPAELGDSAVYLCASSLEQGVRGNTIYFGEGSWLTVV.

The J gene is TRBJ1-6, the V gene TRBV7-9, with TRBD1 as a possible D gene (6 bases). V was pared by 6 bases and J by 6 bases, with 21 bases between. Germline CDR1 and CDR2: SEHNR and FQNEAQ (reference sequence). This CDR3 is 17 amino acids long. The CDR3 DNA is TGTGCCAGCAGTTCTCCTGAAGGGGGGGCCCTTAATTCACCCCTCCACTTT. This encodes CASSSPEGGALNSPLHF.

This chain links TRBV5-1 with TRBJ2-7, with D tentatively TRBD1 (5 bases). The V gene's germline CDR1 is SGHRS and CDR2 YFSETQ. The germline V and J ends were trimmed by 3 bases and 0 bases, with 10 bases remaining between them. This CDR3 is built from 14 residues. The CDR3 region has the DNA TGCGCCAGCAGCTCGGACATTTACTCCTACGAGCAGTACGTC. Protein sequence: CASSSDIYSYEQYV.

This sequence joins TRBV5-1 and TRBJ1-2; 11 bases agree with TRBD1. Trimming cost V 4 bases and J 4 bases; bases outside gene matches: 6. The CDR3 spans 15 residues. Germline V gene sequence: CDR1 SGHRS, CDR2 YFSETQ. CDR3 DNA: TGCGCCAGCAGCCGGGGACAGGGGGAGCGCTATGGCTACACCTTC. Translated, it gives CASSRGQGERYGYTF.

The chain couples TRBV9 to TRBJ2-5; 11 bases line up with TRBD2. The CDR3 extends over 15 amino acids. CDR1 and CDR2 from the germline V gene are SGDLS and YYNGEE. V gave up 3 bases and J gave up 2 bases; unmatched junction bases: 3. The CDR3 protein is CASSGSGGGQETQYF. Here the CDR3 DNA reads TGTGCCAGCAGCGGTAGCGGGGGGGGTCAAGAGACCCAGTACTTC.

This clone occurred once. The gene calls are TRBV3-1 (or the pseudogene TRBV3-2) and TRBJ1-2; the D gene is possibly TRBD1 (5 bases). This CDR3 comprises 12 residues. Trimming stripped 4 bases from V and 7 bases from J, with 10 bases between. Germline CDR1 is LGHDT and CDR2 is YNNKEL (reference sequence). This CDR3 is CASSPGGIGYTF. CDR3 coding DNA: TGTGCCAGCAGCCCCGGGGGGATTGGCTACACCTTC.

The chain employs TRBV7-2 and TRBJ2-3; D is perhaps TRBD1 (5 bases). The germline V and J ends were trimmed by 5 bases and 0 bases, with 12 bases remaining between them. The CDR3 sequence is 15 residues long. Germline V CDR1 and CDR2: SGHTA, FQGNSA. The CDR3 spells CASSPQAQSTDTQYF. In DNA form, the CDR3 reads TGTGCCAGCAGCCCACAGGCCCAGAGCACAGATACGCAGTATTTT.

This clone was counted many times. This sequence joins TRBV24-1 and TRBJ1-5; D remains unclear. Germline CDR1 KGHDR, CDR2 SFDVKD. Trimming removed 1 base at V and 7 bases at J, with 7 bases between. This CDR3 contains 13 residues. The CDR3 sequence: CATSDFIGQPQHF. In nucleotides, the CDR3 is TGTGCCACCAGTGATTTTATCGGGCAGCCCCAGCATTTT.

The J gene is TRBJ1-1, the V gene TRBV30; a possible D gene is TRBD1 (5 bases). Germline V gene sequence: CDR1 GTSNPN, CDR2 SVGIG (reference sequence). V gave up 3 bases and J gave up 3 bases, with 14 bases separating them. CDR3 length: 14 residues. The CDR3 here is CAWRRGSVYTEAFF. The DNA of the CDR3 is TGTGCCTGGAGGCGGGGCTCTGTCTACACTGAAGCTTTCTTT.

As DNA, the CDR3 is TGTGCCAGCAGCCCGACAGGGCGACGGGAGACCCAGTACTTC. Encoded protein: CASSPTGRRETQYF. The gene calls are TRBV3-1 (or the pseudogene TRBV3-2) and TRBJ2-5; 7 nucleotides match TRBD1. With 4 bases clipped from V and 5 bases from J, the junction kept 7 bases outside the gene matches. Germline CDR1 and CDR2: LGHDT and YNNKEL (reference sequence). CDR3 length equals 14 residues.

The chain employs TRBV7-9 and TRBJ2-5; no definite D call. From germline, CDR1 is SEHNR and CDR2 FQNEAQ (reference sequence). The CDR3 length is 14 residues. Trimming left V 4 bases short and J 2 bases short, with 11 bases between. CDR3 sequence (DNA): TGTGCCAGCAGCTATAGCAGCCTACAAGAGACCCAGTACTTC. Translating it yields CASSYSSLQETQYF. Complete variable domain (other parts from reference TRBV7-9 and TRBJ2-5): DTGVSQNPRHKITKRGQNVTFRCDPISEHNRLYWYRQTLGQGPEFLTYFQNEAQLEKSRLLSDRFSAERPKGSFSTLEIQRTEQGDSAMYLCASSYSSLQETQYFGPGTRLLVL.

The V and J genes are TRBV2 and TRBJ1-4, with a weak D call TRBD1 (5 bases). The CDR3 runs to 13 residues. The V gene lost 3 bases and the J gene lost 14 bases, with 16 bases spanning the gap. CDR1 and CDR2 from the germline V gene are SNHLY and FYNNEI. The CDR3 loop is CASSESNAGRLFF. CDR3 nucleotides: TGTGCCAGCAGTGAGAGTAACGCAGGGCGGCTGTTTTTT.

This clone was picked up a small number of times. The chain links TRBV30 to TRBJ2-2; D call uncertain. The CDR3 spans 11 residues. The germline V gene encodes CDR1 GTSNPN and CDR2 SVGIG (reference sequence). The V and J ends lost 1 base and 7 bases respectively, with 4 bases between them. The CDR3 here is CAWSASGELFF. CDR3 in DNA: TGTGCCTGGAGTGCGAGCGGGGAGCTGTTTTTT.

Here the CDR3 DNA reads TGCGCCAGCAGACCGCACAGATTGAACACTGAAGCTTTCTTT. Translating gives CASRPHRLNTEAFF. This chain links TRBV4-3 with TRBJ1-1; no definite D call. Trimming took 6 bases from V and 0 from J, leaving 11 bases between them. Per germline, CDR1 LGHNA and CDR2 YSLEER. CDR3 length: 14 residues.

The sample holds one count of this clone. The chain carries TRBV5-4 and TRBJ2-1; 11 positions agree with TRBD2. CDR3 length: 16 residues. Unmatched junction bases numbered 10, after V lost 7 bases and J lost 4 bases. CDR1 SGHNT and CDR2 YYREEE come from the germline V gene (reference sequence). This CDR3 reads CASEPLAGGGYNEQFF. CDR3 in DNA: TGTGCCAGCGAGCCCCTAGCGGGAGGAGGTTACAATGAGCAGTTCTTC.

CDR3 sequence (DNA): TGTGCCAGCAGCACTCCGGGACAGCCAAATTCACCCCTCCACTTT. The encoded protein is CASSTPGQPNSPLHF. The chain has TRBV7-9 and TRBJ1-6; 7 nucleotides align to TRBD1. Germline CDR1 SEHNR, CDR2 FQNEAQ (reference sequence). The trim removed 5 bases at V and 7 bases at J, leaving 8 bases unmatched. The CDR3 loop spans 15 amino acids.

The genes are TRBV5-6 and TRBJ2-1, with 10 positions matching TRBD1. This CDR3 region has 17 residues. Germline trimming cut 2 bases from V and 7 bases from J; bases unmatched to any gene: 12. The V gene's germline CDR1 is SGHDT and CDR2 YYEEEE. The CDR3 sequence: CASSFGPPGQGLNEQFF. CDR3 nucleotide sequence: TGTGCCAGCAGCTTTGGACCCCCGGGACAGGGGTTGAATGAGCAGTTCTTC.

This chain joins TRBV10-1 and TRBJ2-2; D perhaps matches TRBD2 (5 bases). Germline lookup yields CDR1 WNHNN and CDR2 SYGVQD (reference sequence). The CDR3 has 13 amino acids. Trimming shortened V by 7 bases and J by 5 bases, and 11 bases separated the two germline ends. The DNA of the CDR3 is TGCGCCAGCAAGAGGGATGAAACCGGGGAGCTGTTTTTT. This gives the protein CASKRDETGELFF.